What follows is one T cell receptor beta chain and its context. V lost 5 bases to trimming and J lost 1 base, with 11 bases between them. CDR3 length equals 15 residues. CDR1 and CDR2 from the germline V gene are MDHEN and SYDVKM. These data belong to a study of blood T cell repertoires in COVID-19. Study-wide background: The cDNA or gDNA used as material had been derived from T cells, B-cell-depleted T cells, or PBMCs.

Sequencing was performed with immunoSEQ multiplex PCR; in TCRdb, only in-frame clones are kept and a portion is missing. Here the sample spans roughly 48,000 clones, roughly 84% being singletons. The receptor's source is a man in his sixties or seventies with acute or convalescent COVID-19. The chain employs TRBV28 and TRBJ1-4; a weak D match, TRBD1 (5 bases). Source material: peripheral blood. DNA of the CDR3: TGTGCCAGCAGTCCCGTGGGGGGAACTAATGAAAAACTGTTTTTT. Translated, it gives CASSPVGGTNEKLFF.